This T cell receptor beta chain was identified in a study of blood T cell repertoires in COVID-19. Across the study: The samples span acute and convalescent COVID-19 from the United States, Italy and Spain. Nucleic acid was either cDNA or gDNA, and it came from T cells, B-cell-depleted T cells, or PBMCs.

How the authors handled the data: For nucleated cells, counts were estimated from reference gene primer amplification. Data came from immunoSEQ multiplex PCR; TCRdb stores just in-frame clones and leaves some out. Clone size and the V and J calls come from that table; the DNA yielded D and trimming. Counted here are 350,000 to 500,000 clones, 70% to 90% occurring once; the ten biggest clones make up 0.8% to 0.9%. The specimen was peripheral blood. The origin of this receptor is a young man with COVID-19, enrolled during active disease.

CDR3 DNA sequence: TGTGCCACCAGTGATTTGCCGGCAACTGGGCTAGCCTCTGGGACCCAGTACTTC. Protein: CATSDLPATGLASGTQYF. The rearrangement joins TRBV24-1 to TRBJ2-5; D perhaps matches TRBD2 (5 bases). Trimming cost V 0 bases and J 7 bases, with 23 bases left between them. CDR3 length equals 18 residues. Germline lookup yields CDR1 KGHDR and CDR2 SFDVKD.